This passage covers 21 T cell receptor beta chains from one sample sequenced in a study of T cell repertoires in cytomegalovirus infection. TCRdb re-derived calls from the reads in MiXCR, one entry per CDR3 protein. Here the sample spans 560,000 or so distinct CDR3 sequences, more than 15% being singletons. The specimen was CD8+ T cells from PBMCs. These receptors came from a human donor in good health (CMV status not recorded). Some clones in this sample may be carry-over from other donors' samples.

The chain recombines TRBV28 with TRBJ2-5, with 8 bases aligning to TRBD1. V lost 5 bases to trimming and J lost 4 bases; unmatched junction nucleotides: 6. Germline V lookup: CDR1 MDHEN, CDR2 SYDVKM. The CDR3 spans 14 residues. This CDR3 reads CASSATGERETQYF. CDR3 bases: TGTGCCAGCAGTGCGACAGGGGAGCGAGAGACCCAGTACTTC.

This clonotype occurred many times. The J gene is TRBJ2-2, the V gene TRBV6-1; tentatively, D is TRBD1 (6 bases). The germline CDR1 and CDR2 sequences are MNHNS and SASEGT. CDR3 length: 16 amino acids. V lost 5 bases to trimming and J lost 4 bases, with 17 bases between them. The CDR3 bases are TGTGCCAGCAGTTCTTTCCGGCAGGGGTCCACCGGGGAGCTGTTTTTT. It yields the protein CASSSFRQGSTGELFF.

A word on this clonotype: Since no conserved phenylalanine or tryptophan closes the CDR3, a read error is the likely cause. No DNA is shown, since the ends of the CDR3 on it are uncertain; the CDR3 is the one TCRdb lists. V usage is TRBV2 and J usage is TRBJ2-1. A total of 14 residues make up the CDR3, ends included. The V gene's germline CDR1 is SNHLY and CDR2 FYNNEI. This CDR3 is CASTELSSYNEQLL.

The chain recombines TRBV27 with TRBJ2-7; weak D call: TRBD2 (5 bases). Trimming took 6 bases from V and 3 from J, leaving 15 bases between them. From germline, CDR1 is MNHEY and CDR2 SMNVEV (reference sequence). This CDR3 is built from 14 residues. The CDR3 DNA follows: TGTGCCAGCAGCCCTCGGGCTAGCATCTACGAGCAGTACTTC. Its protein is CASSPRASIYEQYF.

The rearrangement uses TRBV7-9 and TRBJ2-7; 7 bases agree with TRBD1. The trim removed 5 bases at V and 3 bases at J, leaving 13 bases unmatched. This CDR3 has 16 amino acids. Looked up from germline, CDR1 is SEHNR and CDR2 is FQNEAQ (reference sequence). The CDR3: CASSTTSQGTNYEQYF. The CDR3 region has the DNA TGTGCCAGCAGCACCACATCACAGGGGACAAACTACGAGCAGTACTTC. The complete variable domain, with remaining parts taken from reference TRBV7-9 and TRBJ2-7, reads DTGVSQNPRHKITKRGQNVTFRCDPISEHNRLYWYRQTLGQGPEFLTYFQNEAQLEKSRLLSDRFSAERPKGSFSTLEIQRTEQGDSAMYLCASSTTSQGTNYEQYFGPGTRLTVT.

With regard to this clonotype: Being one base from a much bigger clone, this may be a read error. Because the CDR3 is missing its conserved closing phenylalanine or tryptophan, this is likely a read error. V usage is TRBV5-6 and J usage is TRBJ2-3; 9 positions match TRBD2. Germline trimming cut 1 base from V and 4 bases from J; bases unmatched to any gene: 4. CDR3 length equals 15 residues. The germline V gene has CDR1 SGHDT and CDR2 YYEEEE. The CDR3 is CASSLKAGGPDTQYY. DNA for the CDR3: TGTGCCAGCAGCTTGAAAGCGGGAGGCCCAGATACGCAGTATTAT.

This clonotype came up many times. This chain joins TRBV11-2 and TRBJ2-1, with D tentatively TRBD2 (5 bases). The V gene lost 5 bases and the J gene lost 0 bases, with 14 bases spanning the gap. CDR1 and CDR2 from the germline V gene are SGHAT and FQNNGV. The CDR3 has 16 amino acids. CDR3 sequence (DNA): TGTGCCAGCAGCGTCTGGACTGTGAGCTCCTACAATGAGCAGTTCTTC. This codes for CASSVWTVSSYNEQFF.

The CDR3 loop is CASSQDMGQVGEQYF. DNA of the CDR3: TGCGCCAGCAGCCAAGATATGGGACAGGTCGGCGAGCAGTACTTC. The genes are TRBV4-1 and TRBJ2-7; 8 bases map to TRBD1. The germline V gene encodes CDR1 MGHRA and CDR2 YSYEKL. This CDR3 region has 15 residues. The trim removed 0 bases at V and 6 bases at J, leaving 7 bases unmatched.

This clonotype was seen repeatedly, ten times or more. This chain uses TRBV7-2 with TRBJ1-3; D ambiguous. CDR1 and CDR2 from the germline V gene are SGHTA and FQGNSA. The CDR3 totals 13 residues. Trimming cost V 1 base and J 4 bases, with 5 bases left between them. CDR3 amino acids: CASSLEAGNTIYF. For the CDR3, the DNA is TGTGCCAGCAGCTTAGAAGCCGGAAACACCATATATTTT.

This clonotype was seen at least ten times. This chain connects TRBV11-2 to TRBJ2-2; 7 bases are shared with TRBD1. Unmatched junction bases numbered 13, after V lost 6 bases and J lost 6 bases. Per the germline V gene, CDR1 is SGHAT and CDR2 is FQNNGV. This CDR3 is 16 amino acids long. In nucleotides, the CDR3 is TGTGCCAGCAGGACTCTCGACAGGGTGGACTCCGGGGAGCTGTTTTTT. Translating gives CASRTLDRVDSGELFF. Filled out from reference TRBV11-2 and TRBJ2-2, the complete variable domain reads EAGVAQSPRYKIIEKRQSVAFWCNPISGHATLYWYQQILGQGPKLLIQFQNNGVVDDSQLPKDRFSAERLKGVDSTLKIQPAKLEDSAVYLCASRTLDRVDSGELFFGEGSRLTVL.

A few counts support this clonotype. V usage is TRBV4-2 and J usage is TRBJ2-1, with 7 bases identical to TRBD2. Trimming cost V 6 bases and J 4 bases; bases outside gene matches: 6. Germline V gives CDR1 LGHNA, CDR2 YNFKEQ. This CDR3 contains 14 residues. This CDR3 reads CASSGGSAYNEQFF. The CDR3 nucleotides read TGTGCCAGCAGTGGCGGGAGTGCATACAATGAGCAGTTCTTC.

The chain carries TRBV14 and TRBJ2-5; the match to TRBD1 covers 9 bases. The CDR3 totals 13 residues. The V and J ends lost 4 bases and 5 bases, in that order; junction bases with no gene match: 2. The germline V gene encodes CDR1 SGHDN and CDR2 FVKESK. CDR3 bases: TGTGCCAGCAGCCGGGACAGGGTTGAGACCCAGTACTTC. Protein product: CASSRDRVETQYF.

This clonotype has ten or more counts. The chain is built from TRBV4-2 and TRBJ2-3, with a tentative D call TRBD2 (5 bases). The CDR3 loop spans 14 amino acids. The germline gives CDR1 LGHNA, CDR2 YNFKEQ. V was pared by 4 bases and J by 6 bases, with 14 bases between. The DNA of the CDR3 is TGTGCCAGCAGCCCCGGGCTCCTAGCTGATACGCAGTATTTT. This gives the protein CASSPGLLADTQYF.

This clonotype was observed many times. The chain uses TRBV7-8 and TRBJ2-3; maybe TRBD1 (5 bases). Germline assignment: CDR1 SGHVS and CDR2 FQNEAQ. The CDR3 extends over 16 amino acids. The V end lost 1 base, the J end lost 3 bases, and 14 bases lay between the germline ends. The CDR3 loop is CASSLGEVRVTDTQYF. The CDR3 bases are TGTGCCAGCAGCTTAGGTGAGGTCAGGGTGACAGATACGCAGTATTTT.

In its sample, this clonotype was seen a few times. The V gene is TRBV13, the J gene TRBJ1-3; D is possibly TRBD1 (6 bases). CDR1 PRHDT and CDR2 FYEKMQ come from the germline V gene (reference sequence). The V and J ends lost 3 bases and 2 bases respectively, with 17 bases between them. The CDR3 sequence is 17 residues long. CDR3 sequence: CASSLSITGSAGNTIYF. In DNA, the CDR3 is TGTGCCAGCAGCTTGTCAATTACAGGGAGCGCTGGAAACACCATATATTTT.

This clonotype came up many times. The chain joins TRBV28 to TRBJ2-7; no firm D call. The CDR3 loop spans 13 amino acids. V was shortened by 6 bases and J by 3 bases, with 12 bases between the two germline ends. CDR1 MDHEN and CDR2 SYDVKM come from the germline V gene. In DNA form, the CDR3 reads TGTGCCAGCAGAGCCGAAGGATACTACGAGCAGTACTTC. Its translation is CASRAEGYYEQYF.

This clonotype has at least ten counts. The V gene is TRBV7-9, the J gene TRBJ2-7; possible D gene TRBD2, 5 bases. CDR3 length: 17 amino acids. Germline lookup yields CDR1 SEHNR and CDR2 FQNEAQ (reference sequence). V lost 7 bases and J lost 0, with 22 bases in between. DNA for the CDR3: TGTGCCAGCACCTCCTCGGGCGGGCTCATGGGCTCCTACGAGCAGTACTTC. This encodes CASTSSGGLMGSYEQYF.

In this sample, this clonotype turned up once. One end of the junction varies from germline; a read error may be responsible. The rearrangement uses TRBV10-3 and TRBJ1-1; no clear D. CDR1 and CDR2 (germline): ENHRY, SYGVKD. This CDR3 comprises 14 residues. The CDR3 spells CAISGRAAWTEAIF. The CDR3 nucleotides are TGTGCCATCAGTGGCCGGGCGGCGTGGACTGAAGCTATCTTT.

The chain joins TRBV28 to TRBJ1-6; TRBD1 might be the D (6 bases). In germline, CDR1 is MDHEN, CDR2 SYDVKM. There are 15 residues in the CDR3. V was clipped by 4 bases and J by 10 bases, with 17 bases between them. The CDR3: CASSYGQLSRSPLHF. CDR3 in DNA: TGTGCCAGCAGTTATGGACAGCTCTCAAGATCACCCCTCCACTTT. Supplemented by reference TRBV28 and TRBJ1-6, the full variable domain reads DVKVTQSSRYLVKRTGEKVFLECVQDMDHENMFWYRQDPGLGLRLIYFSYDVKMKEKGDIPEGYSVSREKKERFSLILESASTNQTSMYLCASSYGQLSRSPLHFGNGTRLTVT.

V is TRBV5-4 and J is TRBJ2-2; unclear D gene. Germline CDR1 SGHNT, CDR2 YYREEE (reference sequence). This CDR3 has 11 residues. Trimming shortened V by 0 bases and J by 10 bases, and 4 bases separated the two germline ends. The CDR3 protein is CASSLGSELFF. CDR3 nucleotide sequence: TGTGCCAGCAGCTTGGGGTCGGAGCTGTTTTTT.

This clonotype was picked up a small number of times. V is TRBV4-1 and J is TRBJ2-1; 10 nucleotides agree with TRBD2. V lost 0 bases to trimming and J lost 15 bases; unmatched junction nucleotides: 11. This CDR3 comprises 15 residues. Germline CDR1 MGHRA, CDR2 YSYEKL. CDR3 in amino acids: CASSQDRGAGGPSFF. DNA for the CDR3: TGCGCCAGCAGCCAAGATAGGGGAGCGGGAGGGCCCTCGTTCTTC.